These 26 T cell receptor beta chains were all obtained from the same sample, sequenced in a study of cytomegalovirus exposure and HLA in healthy donors. PCR primers comprised 60 Vbeta and 13 Jbeta primers. Data came from immunoSEQ multiplex PCR; TCRdb stores just in-frame clones and leaves some out. Here the sample spans tens of thousands of clones, nearly 70% being singletons. Sequences were obtained from PBMCs. Receptors were obtained from a woman aged 45-65 years in good health and CMV-seropositive.

The rearrangement links TRBV10-1 to TRBJ1-2, with D tentatively TRBD1 (6 bases). Between the trimmed V and J ends, which lost 5 bases and 4 bases, there was a span of 11 bases. This CDR3 spans 13 amino acids. CDR1 is WNHNN, CDR2 SYGVQD, per germline (reference sequence). The CDR3 spells CASSPGQTYGYTF. Here the CDR3 DNA reads TGCGCCAGCAGTCCCGGACAGACCTATGGCTACACCTTC.

V usage is TRBV28 and J usage is TRBJ1-4, with TRBD1 matching over 10 bases. The CDR3 is 14 residues long. The junction had 6 bases not matched to a gene; V was cut back by 7 bases and J by 7 bases. Per germline, CDR1 MDHEN and CDR2 SYDVKM. CDR3 in DNA: TGTGCCAGCAATCGACAGGGGGCTAGTGAAAAACTGTTTTTT. Amino acid sequence: CASNRQGASEKLFF.

The chain uses TRBV10-3 and TRBJ1-6; D ambiguous. The CDR3 sequence is 14 residues long. V was cut by 4 bases and J by 7 bases, with 11 bases left in between. Germline V gene lookup returns CDR1 ENHRY and CDR2 SYGVKD. In nucleotides, the CDR3 is TGTGCCATCAGTGGATCAGGCTACAATTCACCCCTCCACTTT. Amino acid sequence: CAISGSGYNSPLHF.

This sequence joins TRBV6-1 and TRBJ1-2; D not certain. The CDR3 runs to 13 residues. Trimming pared 1 base from V and 7 bases from J, leaving 10 bases between. Germline-derived CDR1 and CDR2 are MNHNS and SASEGT. The CDR3 nucleotides are TGTGCCAGCAGTGAAGAGAGGGTGGGTGGCTACACCTTC. This sequence encodes CASSEERVGGYTF.

The chain employs TRBV5-4 and TRBJ2-2; unclear D gene. Per germline, CDR1 SGHNT and CDR2 YYREEE (reference sequence). There are 13 residues in the CDR3. Trimming took off 1 base at V and 1 base at J, with 2 bases between the two ends. CDR3 DNA: TGTGCCAGCAGCTTGCGGAACACCGGGGAGCTGTTTTTT. This sequence encodes CASSLRNTGELFF.

This clone was observed once. The genes are TRBV5-4 and TRBJ2-1; D perhaps matches TRBD2 (5 bases). Trimming took 4 bases from V and 0 from J, leaving 17 bases between them. The CDR3 covers 17 residues. The germline V gene has CDR1 SGHNT and CDR2 YYREEE (reference sequence). The DNA of the CDR3 is TGTGCCAGCAGCCCGGACTCCTACAAAAGCTCCTACAATGAGCAGTTCTTC. Amino acid sequence: CASSPDSYKSSYNEQFF.

This clone has a single count. The chain links TRBV7-7 to TRBJ2-3; 9 bases map to TRBD1. Germline trimming cut 5 bases from V and 4 bases from J; bases unmatched to any gene: 13. The germline V gene encodes CDR1 SSHAT and CDR2 FNYEAQ (reference sequence). This CDR3 comprises 17 residues. CDR3 loop: CASSPYPGQGFADTQYF. CDR3 in DNA: TGTGCCAGCAGCCCCTATCCGGGACAGGGTTTCGCAGATACGCAGTATTTT.

The chain is built from TRBV20-1 and TRBJ2-7; no clear D. Per the germline V gene, CDR1 is DFQATT and CDR2 is SNEGSKA (reference sequence). Deletions cut 5 bases from V and 8 bases from J, with 7 bases between. The CDR3 is 9 amino acids. The CDR3 bases are TGCAGTGCTCGCAGAAAGCAGTACTTC. Protein sequence: CSARRKQYF.

The chain has TRBV30 and TRBJ2-1; 9 nucleotides agree with TRBD2. The CDR3 is made up of 16 amino acids. Germline assignment: CDR1 GTSNPN and CDR2 SVGIG (reference sequence). J lost 0 bases, V lost 3 bases, and 6 bases had no gene match. The CDR3 region is CAWRPGGGVSYNEQFF. As DNA, the CDR3 is TGTGCCTGGAGACCCGGCGGGGGGGTCTCCTACAATGAGCAGTTCTTC.

The chain employs TRBV6-1 and TRBJ1-1, with D unresolved. With 1 base removed from V and 6 bases from J, the gap between germline ends came to 12 bases. The CDR3 has 14 residues. Germline CDR1 and CDR2: MNHNS and SASEGT. The CDR3 is CASSEVRDSAEAFF. The DNA of the CDR3 is TGTGCCAGCAGTGAAGTAAGGGATAGCGCTGAAGCTTTCTTT.

V is TRBV5-6 and J is TRBJ2-4; 8 bases fit TRBD1. CDR1 SGHDT and CDR2 YYEEEE come from the germline V gene. The CDR3 runs 13 residues. V lost 4 bases, J lost 7 bases, and 4 bases stayed unmatched. CDR3 DNA: TGTGCCAGCAGCAGTACAGGGGGGAACATTCAGTACTTC. Translated: CASSSTGGNIQYF.

CDR3 loop: CASSSSMGLAGSYNEQFF. The CDR3 DNA follows: TGTGCCAGCAGCTCAAGTATGGGACTAGCGGGCTCCTACAATGAGCAGTTCTTC. This chain connects TRBV11-3 to TRBJ2-1; 12 nucleotides agree with TRBD2. Unmatched junction bases numbered 7, after V lost 4 bases and J lost 0 bases. CDR3 length: 18 residues. CDR1 and CDR2 from the germline V gene are SGHNT and YENEEA.

The chain recombines TRBV29-1 with TRBJ1-4; D might be TRBD1 (5 bases). The CDR3 runs 14 residues. V was clipped by 3 bases and J by 5 bases, with 13 bases between them. Per germline, CDR1 SQVTM and CDR2 ANQGSEA. The CDR3 DNA reads as TGCAGCGTTGATGGGGCGGCTGGAAATGAAAAACTGTTTTTT. Amino acid sequence: CSVDGAAGNEKLFF.

The chain's CDR3 is CASSVGTSGTGGTDTQYF. The DNA of the CDR3 is TGTGCCAGCAGCGTAGGGACTAGCGGGACGGGTGGCACAGATACGCAGTATTTT. This chain connects TRBV9 to TRBJ2-3, with TRBD2 matching over 12 bases. Unmatched junction bases numbered 6, after V lost 0 bases and J lost 1 base. This CDR3 spans 18 amino acids. Germline values: CDR1 SGDLS, CDR2 YYNGEE.

This clone was counted between two and nine times. J is TRBJ1-1 and V is TRBV7-9; D not certain. This CDR3 has 15 amino acids. Trimming stripped 5 bases from V and 3 bases from J, with 16 bases between. The V gene's germline CDR1 is SEHNR and CDR2 FQNEAQ (reference sequence). The CDR3 protein is CASSLNRAMDTEAFF. For the CDR3, the DNA is TGTGCCAGCAGCCTTAACCGCGCGATGGACACTGAAGCTTTCTTT.

This chain connects TRBV5-1 to TRBJ2-7, with a weak D call TRBD1 (5 bases). Between the trimmed V and J ends, which lost 0 bases and 6 bases, there was a span of 13 bases. This CDR3 comprises 14 residues. Germline V gene data show CDR1 as SGHRS and CDR2 as YFSETQ. CDR3 DNA sequence: TGCGCCAGCAGCTTGGAGGGGCAGGGAAGCGAGCAGTACTTC. It encodes CASSLEGQGSEQYF. The entire variable domain, with the rest obtained from reference TRBV5-1 and TRBJ2-7, is as follows: KAGVTQTPRYLIKTRGQQVTLSCSPISGHRSVSWYQQTPGQGLQFLFEYFSETQRNKGNFPGRFSGRQFSNSRSEMNVSTLELGDSALYLCASSLEGQGSEQYFGPGTRLTVT.

Only a few counts were recorded for this clone. This chain uses TRBV10-3 with TRBJ2-2, with 7 bases matching TRBD2. V lost 8 bases and J lost 2; bases outside the gene matches: 5. CDR3 size: 14 residues. Germline lookup yields CDR1 ENHRY and CDR2 SYGVKD. Written as DNA, the CDR3 is TGTGCCATCGAACGGGACTACAACACCGGGGAGCTGTTTTTT. It translates to CAIERDYNTGELFF.

V gene TRBV19 combines with J gene TRBJ1-5; D gene ambiguous. Per germline, CDR1 LNHDA and CDR2 SQIVND (reference sequence). The CDR3 is made up of 14 amino acids. V lost 7 bases, J lost 3 bases, and 13 bases lay in between. CDR3 protein: CASNSGRYNQPQHF. For the CDR3, the DNA is TGTGCCAGTAATTCCGGCAGGTACAATCAGCCCCAGCATTTT.

The V gene is TRBV28, the J gene TRBJ1-5; possibly TRBD1 for D (6 bases). This CDR3 comprises 16 residues. Germline V gives CDR1 MDHEN, CDR2 SYDVKM. The ends were cut back, 8 bases at V and 7 bases at J, with 24 bases in the middle. Written as DNA, the CDR3 is TGTGCCAGCGGGGGAGGGGAGCAGGGGCCGAGCCAGCCCCAGCATTTT. It translates to CASGGGEQGPSQPQHF.

This clone was recorded a few times. The chain is built from TRBV12-5 and TRBJ2-2, with D hard to call. This CDR3 is built from 17 residues. V was pared by 0 bases and J by 0 bases, with 11 bases between. Germline values: CDR1 LGHNT, CDR2 FRNRAP. The CDR3 loop is CASGLVGFTANTGELFF. CDR3 nucleotide sequence: TGTGCTAGTGGTTTGGTGGGTTTCACAGCGAACACCGGGGAGCTGTTTTTT.

For this clone: The junction and the germline gene differ at one end; a read error may be behind it. The J gene is TRBJ2-1, the V gene TRBV2, with 10 bases aligning to TRBD2. CDR3 length: 14 residues. Looked up from germline, CDR1 is SNHLY and CDR2 is FYNNEI. The CDR3 DNA sequence: TGTGCCAGCAGTAAAGCGGGAGGGAACCATGAGCAGTTCTTC. Protein product: CASSKAGGNHEQFF.

The chain joins TRBV9 to TRBJ1-6; weak D call: TRBD1 (5 bases). Germline V CDR1 and CDR2: SGDLS, YYNGEE. There are 15 residues in the CDR3. V lost 3 bases, J lost 1 base, and 8 bases lay in between. CDR3 DNA sequence: TGTGCCAGCAGCGAGAAGGGGTCCTATAATTCACCCCTCCACTTT. Translated: CASSEKGSYNSPLHF.

This chain joins TRBV29-1 and TRBJ1-4; D is ambiguous. Germline assignment: CDR1 SQVTM and CDR2 ANQGSEA. Trimming took off 4 bases at V and 0 bases at J, with 9 bases between the two ends. CDR3 length: 14 amino acids. The CDR3 coding sequence is TGCAGCGTTGCGGTGTTAGCAACTAATGAAAAACTGTTTTTT. Its translation is CSVAVLATNEKLFF. Looking up the rest from reference TRBV29-1 and TRBJ1-4 gives the full variable domain: SAVISQKPSRDICQRGTSLTIQCQVDSQVTMMFWYRQQPGQSLTLIATANQGSEATYESGFVIDKFPISRPNLTFSTLTVSNMSPEDSSIYLCSVAVLATNEKLFFGSGTQLSVL.

This clone was counted a single time. The rearrangement uses TRBV10-3 and TRBJ1-2; 7 bases are a match to TRBD1. Trimming removed 6 bases from V and 6 bases from J; junction bases left unmatched: 4. Germline V gene sequence: CDR1 ENHRY, CDR2 SYGVKD. The CDR3 runs 12 residues. Here the CDR3 reads CAISQGEDGYTF. The DNA for the CDR3 is TGTGCCATCAGCCAGGGGGAGGATGGCTACACCTTC.

The J gene is TRBJ1-6, the V gene TRBV6-1; possible D gene TRBD1, 5 bases. Per the germline V gene, CDR1 is MNHNS and CDR2 is SASEGT. The CDR3 runs 13 residues. Trimming removed 2 bases at V and 7 bases at J, with 6 bases between. The CDR3 DNA reads TGTGCCAGCAGTGAACAGGGAAATTCACCCCTCCACTTT. Encoded protein: CASSEQGNSPLHF.

The V gene is TRBV18, the J gene TRBJ1-4; no clear D gene. The CDR3 spans 15 residues. The germline CDR1 and CDR2 sequences are KGHSH and LQKENI. V shed 1 base and J shed 4 bases, with 10 bases lying between them. The CDR3 loop is CASSPQSEFNEKLFF. The CDR3 DNA reads as TGTGCCAGCTCACCACAGTCTGAGTTTAATGAAAAACTGTTTTTT.